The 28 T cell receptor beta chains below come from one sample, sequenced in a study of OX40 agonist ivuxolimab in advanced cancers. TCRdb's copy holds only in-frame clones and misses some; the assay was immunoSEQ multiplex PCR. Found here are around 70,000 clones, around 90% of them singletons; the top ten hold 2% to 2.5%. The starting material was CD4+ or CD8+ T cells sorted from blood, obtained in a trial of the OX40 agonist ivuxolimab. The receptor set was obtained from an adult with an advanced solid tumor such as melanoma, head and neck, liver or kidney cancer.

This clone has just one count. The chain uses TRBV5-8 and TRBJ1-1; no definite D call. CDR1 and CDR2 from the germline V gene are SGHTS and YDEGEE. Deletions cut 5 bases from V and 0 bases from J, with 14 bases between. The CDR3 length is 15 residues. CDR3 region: CASRLRGDLNTEAFF. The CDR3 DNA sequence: TGTGCCAGCAGGTTGCGCGGGGATCTGAACACTGAAGCTTTCTTT. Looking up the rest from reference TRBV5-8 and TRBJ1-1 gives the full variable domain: EAGVTQSPTHLIKTRGQQATLRCSPISGHTSVYWYQQALGLGLQFLLWYDEGEERNRGNFPPRFSGRQFPNYSSELNVNALELEDSALYLCASRLRGDLNTEAFFGQGTRLTVV.

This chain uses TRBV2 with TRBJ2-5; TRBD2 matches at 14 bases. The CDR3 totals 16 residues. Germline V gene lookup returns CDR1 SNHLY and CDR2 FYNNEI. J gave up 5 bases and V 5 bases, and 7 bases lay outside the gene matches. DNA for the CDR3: TGTGCCAGCAGTCCTGGGACTAGCGGGGGCCGGGAGACCCAGTACTTC. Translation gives CASSPGTSGGRETQYF.

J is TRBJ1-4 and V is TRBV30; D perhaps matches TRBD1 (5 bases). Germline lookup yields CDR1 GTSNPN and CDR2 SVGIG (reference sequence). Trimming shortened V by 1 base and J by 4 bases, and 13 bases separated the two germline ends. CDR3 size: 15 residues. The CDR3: CAWSAPSGLNEKLFF. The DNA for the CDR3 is TGTGCCTGGAGTGCACCGTCGGGACTTAATGAAAAACTGTTTTTT. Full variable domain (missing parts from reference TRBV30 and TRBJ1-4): SQTIHQWPATLVQPVGSPLSLECTVEGTSNPNLYWYRQAAGRGLQLLFYSVGIGQISSEVPQNLSASRPQDRQFILSSKKLLLSDSGFYLCAWSAPSGLNEKLFFGSGTQLSVL.

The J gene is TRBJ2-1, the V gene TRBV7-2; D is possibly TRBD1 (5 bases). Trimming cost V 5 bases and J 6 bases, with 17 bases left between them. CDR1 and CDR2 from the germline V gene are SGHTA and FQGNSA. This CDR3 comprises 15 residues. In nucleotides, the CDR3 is TGTGCCAGCAGCCGCGGACGAGAAAGGGGCAATGAGCAGTTCTTC. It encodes CASSRGRERGNEQFF.

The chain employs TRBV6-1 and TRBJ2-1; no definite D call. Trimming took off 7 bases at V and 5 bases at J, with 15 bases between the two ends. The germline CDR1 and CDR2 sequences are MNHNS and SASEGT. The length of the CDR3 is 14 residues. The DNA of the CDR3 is TGTGCCAGCATTCTATATGGGCCAGACAATGAGCAGTTCTTC. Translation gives CASILYGPDNEQFF.

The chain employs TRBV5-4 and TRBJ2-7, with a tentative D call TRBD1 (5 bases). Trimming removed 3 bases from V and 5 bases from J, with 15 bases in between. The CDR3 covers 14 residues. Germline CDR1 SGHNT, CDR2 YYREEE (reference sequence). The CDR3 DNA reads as TGTGCCAGCAGCTCATCTAGGGGCGGAGACGAGCAGTACTTC. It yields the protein CASSSSRGGDEQYF.

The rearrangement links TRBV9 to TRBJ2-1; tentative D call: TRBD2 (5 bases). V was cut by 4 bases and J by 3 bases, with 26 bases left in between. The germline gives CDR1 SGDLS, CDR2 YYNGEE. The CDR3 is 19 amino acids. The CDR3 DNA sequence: TGTGCCAGCAGCTCACGTAGTTTAGGAGGCCCGAGCCTCTACAATGAGCAGTTCTTC. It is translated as CASSSRSLGGPSLYNEQFF.

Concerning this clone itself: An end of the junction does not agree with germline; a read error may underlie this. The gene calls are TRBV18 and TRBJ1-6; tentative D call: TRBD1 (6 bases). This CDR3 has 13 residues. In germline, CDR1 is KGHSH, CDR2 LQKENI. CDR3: CASPPGDNSPLHF. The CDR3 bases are TGTGCCAGCCCACCAGGGGATAATTCACCCCTCCACTTT.

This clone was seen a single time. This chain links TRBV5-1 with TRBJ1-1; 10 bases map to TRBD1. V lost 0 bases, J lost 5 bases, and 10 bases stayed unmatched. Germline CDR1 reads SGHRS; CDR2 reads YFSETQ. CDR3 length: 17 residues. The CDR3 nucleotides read TGCGCCAGCAGCTTGGGACCCACCGGGACAGGGGATACTGAAGCTTTCTTT. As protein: CASSLGPTGTGDTEAFF.

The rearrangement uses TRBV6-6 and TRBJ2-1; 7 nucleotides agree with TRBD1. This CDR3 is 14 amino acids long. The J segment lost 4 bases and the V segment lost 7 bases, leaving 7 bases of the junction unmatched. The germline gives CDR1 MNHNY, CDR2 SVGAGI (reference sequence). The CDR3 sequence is CASTPTGIYNEQFF. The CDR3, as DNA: TGTGCCAGCACCCCGACAGGGATTTACAATGAGCAGTTCTTC.

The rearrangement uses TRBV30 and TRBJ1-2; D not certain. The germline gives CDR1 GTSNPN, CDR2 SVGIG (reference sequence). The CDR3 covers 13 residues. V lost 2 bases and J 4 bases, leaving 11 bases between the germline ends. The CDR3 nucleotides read TGTGCCTGGAGTACCACGGACGGCTATGGCTACACCTTC. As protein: CAWSTTDGYGYTF.

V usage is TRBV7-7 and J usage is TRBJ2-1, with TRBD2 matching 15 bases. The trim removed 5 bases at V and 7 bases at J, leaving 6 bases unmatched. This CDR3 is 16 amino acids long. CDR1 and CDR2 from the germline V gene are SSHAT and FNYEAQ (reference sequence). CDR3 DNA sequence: TGTGCCAGCAGCAAAACCGGGACTAGCGGGAGGAATGAGCAGTTCTTC. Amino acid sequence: CASSKTGTSGRNEQFF.

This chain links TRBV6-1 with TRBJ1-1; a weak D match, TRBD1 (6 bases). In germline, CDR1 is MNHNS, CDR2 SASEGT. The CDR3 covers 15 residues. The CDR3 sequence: CATYGDTNLNTEAFF. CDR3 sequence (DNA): TGTGCAACCTACGGGGACACAAACCTGAACACTGAAGCTTTCTTT.

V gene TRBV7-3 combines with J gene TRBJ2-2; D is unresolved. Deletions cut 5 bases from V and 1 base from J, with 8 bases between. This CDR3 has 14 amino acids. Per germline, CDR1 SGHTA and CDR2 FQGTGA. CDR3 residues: CASSIQENTGELFF. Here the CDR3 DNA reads TGTGCCAGCAGCATACAAGAGAACACCGGGGAGCTGTTTTTT.

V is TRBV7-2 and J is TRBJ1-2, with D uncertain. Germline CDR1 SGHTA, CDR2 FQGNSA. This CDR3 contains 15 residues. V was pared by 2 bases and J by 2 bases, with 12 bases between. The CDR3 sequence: CASSLRSRLNYGYTF. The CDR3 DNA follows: TGTGCCAGCAGCTTACGTAGCAGGCTGAACTATGGCTACACCTTC.

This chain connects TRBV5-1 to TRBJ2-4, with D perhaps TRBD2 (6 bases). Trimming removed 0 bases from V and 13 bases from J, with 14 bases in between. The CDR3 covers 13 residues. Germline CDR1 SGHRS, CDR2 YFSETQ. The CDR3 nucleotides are TGCGCCAGCAGCTTGGGGCAGGAGGGATCACAGTACTTC. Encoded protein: CASSLGQEGSQYF.

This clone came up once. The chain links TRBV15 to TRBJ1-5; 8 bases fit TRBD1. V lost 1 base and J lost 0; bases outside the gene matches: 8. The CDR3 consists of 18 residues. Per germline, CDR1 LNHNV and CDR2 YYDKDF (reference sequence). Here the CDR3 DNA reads TGTGCCACCAGCAGAGGGGCAGGGGGCGGATATAGCAATCAGCCCCAGCATTTT. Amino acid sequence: CATSRGAGGGYSNQPQHF.

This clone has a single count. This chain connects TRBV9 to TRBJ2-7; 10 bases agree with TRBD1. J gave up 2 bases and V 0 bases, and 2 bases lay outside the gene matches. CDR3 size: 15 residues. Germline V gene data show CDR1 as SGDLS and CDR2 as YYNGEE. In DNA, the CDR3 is TGTGCCAGCAGCGTAGGCGGGACAGGGGCCTACGAGCAGTACTTC. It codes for CASSVGGTGAYEQYF.

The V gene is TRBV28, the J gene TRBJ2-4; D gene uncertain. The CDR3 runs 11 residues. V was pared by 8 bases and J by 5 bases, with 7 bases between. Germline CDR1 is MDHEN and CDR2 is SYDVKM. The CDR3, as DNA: TGTGCCAGCTGTAACGAAAACATTCAGTACTTC. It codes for CASCNENIQYF.

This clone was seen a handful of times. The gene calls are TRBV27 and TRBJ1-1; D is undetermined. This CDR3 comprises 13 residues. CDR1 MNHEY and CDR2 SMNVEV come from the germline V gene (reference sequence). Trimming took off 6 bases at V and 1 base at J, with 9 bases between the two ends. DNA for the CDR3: TGTGCCAGCAGCCCCGTGGGGAACACTGAAGCTTTCTTT. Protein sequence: CASSPVGNTEAFF.

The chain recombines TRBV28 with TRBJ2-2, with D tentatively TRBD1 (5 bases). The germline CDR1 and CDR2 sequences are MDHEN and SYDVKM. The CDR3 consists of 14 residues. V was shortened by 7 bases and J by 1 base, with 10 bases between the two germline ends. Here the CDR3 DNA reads TGTGCCAGCAAGTTAACAGGGAACACCGGGGAGCTGTTTTTT. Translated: CASKLTGNTGELFF.

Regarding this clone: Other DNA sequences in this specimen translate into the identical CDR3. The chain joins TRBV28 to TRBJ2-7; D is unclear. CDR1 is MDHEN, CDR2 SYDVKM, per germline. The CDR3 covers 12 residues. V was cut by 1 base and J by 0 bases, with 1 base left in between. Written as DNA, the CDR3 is TGTGCCAGCAGTTTATCCTCCTACGAGCAGTACTTC. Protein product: CASSLSSYEQYF.

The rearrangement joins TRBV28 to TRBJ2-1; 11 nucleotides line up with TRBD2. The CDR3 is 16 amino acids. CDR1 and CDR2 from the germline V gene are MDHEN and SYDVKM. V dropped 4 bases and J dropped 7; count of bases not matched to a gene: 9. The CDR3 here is CASSSISGRAGNEQFF. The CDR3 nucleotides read TGTGCCAGCAGTTCAATTAGCGGGAGGGCCGGGAATGAGCAGTTCTTC.

In nucleotides, the CDR3 is TGTGCCAGCAGCTCCGGACAGGGGGCAGATACGCAGTATTTT. This translates into CASSSGQGADTQYF. The chain has TRBV11-3 and TRBJ2-3, with TRBD1 matching 10 bases. Looked up from germline, CDR1 is SGHNT and CDR2 is YENEEA. The CDR3 spans 14 residues. V shed 4 bases and J 4 bases; nucleotides not matched to a gene: 2.

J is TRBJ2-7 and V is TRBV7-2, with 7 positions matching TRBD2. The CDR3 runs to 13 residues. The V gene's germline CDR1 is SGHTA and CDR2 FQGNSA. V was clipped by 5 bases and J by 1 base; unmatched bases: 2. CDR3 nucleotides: TGTGCCAGCAGCACACTAGCGTCCTACGAGCAGTACTTC. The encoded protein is CASSTLASYEQYF.

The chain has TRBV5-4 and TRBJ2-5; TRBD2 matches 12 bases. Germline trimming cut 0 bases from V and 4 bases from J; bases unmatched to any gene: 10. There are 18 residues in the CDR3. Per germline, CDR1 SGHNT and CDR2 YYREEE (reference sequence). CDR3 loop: CASSLGASGGARGETQYF. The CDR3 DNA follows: TGTGCCAGCAGCTTGGGAGCTAGCGGGGGGGCTAGGGGAGAGACCCAGTACTTC.

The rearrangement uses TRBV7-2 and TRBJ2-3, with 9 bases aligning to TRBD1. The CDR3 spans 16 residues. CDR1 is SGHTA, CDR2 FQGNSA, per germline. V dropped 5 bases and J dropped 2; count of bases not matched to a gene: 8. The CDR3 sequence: CASSHHRGPITDTQYF. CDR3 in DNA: TGTGCCAGCAGCCATCACAGGGGGCCGATCACAGATACGCAGTATTTT.

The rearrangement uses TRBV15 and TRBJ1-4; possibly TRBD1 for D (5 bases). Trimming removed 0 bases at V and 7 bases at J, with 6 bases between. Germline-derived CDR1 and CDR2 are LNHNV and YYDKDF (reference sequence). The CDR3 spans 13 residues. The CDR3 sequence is CATSRETVEKLFF. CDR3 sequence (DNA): TGTGCCACCAGCAGAGAGACAGTTGAAAAACTGTTTTTT.